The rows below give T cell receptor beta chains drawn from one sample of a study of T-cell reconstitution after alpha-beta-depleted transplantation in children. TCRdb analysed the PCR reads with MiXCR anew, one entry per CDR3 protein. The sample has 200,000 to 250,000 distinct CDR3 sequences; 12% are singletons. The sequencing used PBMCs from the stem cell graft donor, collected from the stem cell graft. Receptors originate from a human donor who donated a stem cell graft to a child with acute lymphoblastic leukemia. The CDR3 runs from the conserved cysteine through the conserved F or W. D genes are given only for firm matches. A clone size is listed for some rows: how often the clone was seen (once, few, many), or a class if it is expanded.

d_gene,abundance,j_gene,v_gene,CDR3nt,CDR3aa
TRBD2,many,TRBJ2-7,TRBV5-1,TGCGCCAGCAGCCCTGGGACTAGCGGGGCCATCTACGAGCAGTACTTC,CASSPGTSGAIYEQYF
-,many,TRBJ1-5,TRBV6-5,TGTGCCAGCAGCCGATCGGACGACGGCGATCAGCCCCAGCATTTT,CASSRSDDGDQPQHF
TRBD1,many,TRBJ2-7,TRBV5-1,TGCGCCAGCAGCCGGGACAGGGTCCACGAGCAGTACTTC,CASSRDRVHEQYF
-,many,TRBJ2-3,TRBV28,TGTGCCAGCCTCCGGGCAGGGACCACAGATACGCAGTATTTT,CASLRAGTTDTQYF
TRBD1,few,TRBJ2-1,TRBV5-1,TGCGCCAGCAGCTTTATCGGACAGGCTCCGGACCGCGAGCAGTTCTTC,CASSFIGQAPDREQFF
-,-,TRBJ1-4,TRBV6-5,TGTGCCAGCAGTTCGGGAGACCGGAGGGAAAAACTGTTTTTT,CASSSGDRREKLFF
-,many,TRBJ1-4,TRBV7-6,TGTGCCAGCAGCTCGCCCCCGGACAGCCATAATGAAAAACTGTTTTTT,CASSSPPDSHNEKLFF
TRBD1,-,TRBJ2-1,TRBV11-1,TGTGCCAGCACCAAGCCGGGACAGGGAAAGAATGAGCAGTTCTTC,CASTKPGQGKNEQFF
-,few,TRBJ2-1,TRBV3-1,TGTGCCTCCTCCCAAGCAAGGCGGACTACCCACTACAATGAGCAGTTCTTC,CASSQARRTTHYNEQFF
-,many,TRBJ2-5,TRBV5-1,TGCGCCAGCAGCTTGGGCGTAGGGGGAGAGACCCAGTACTTC,CASSLGVGGETQYF
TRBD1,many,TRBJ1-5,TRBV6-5,TGTGCCAGCGGGACAGTTAGCAATCAGCCCCAGCATTTT,CASGTVSNQPQHF
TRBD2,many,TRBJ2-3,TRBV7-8,TGTGCCAGCAGCTTACTGGGCGGGGGAACAGATACGCAGTATTTT,CASSLLGGGTDTQYF
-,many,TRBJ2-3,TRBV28,TGTGCCAGCAGTTCAGCTAAAGAAACAGATACGCAGTATTTT,CASSSAKETDTQYF
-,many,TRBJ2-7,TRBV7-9,TGTGCCAGCAGCTCACAGGGCCACGAGCAGTACTTC,CASSSQGHEQYF
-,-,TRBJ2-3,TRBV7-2,TGTGCCAGCAGCTTATCCCGGCGGGGTTCGGGCACAGATACGCAGTATTTT,CASSLSRRGSGTDTQYF
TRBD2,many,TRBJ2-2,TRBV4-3,TGCGCCAGCAGCCTCTGGACTAGCAGGACCGGGGAGCTGTTTTTT,CASSLWTSRTGELFF
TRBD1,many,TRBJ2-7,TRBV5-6,TGTGCCAGCAGCTTGGTTCGGGACAGGGGTATCGACGAGCAGTACTTC,CASSLVRDRGIDEQYF
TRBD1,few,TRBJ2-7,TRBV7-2,TGTGCCAGCAGTTTATCGCCAGGACAGGTATACGAGCAGTACTTC,CASSLSPGQVYEQYF
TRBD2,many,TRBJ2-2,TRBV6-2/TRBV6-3,TGTGCCAGCAGGATTAGCGGGAGGCCCGGGGAGCTGTTTTTT,CASRISGRPGELFF
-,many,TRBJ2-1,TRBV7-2,TGTGCCAGCAGCTTAAATTCAGCGGGCACCTACAATGAGCAGTTCTTC,CASSLNSAGTYNEQFF
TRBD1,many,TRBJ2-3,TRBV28,TGTGCCAGCAGTTCCCCGGGACAGGGGGACACAGATACGCAGTATTTT,CASSSPGQGDTDTQYF
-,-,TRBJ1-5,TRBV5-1,TGCGCCAGCAGTCTCGGACCCACTAGCAATCAGCCCCAGCATTTT,CASSLGPTSNQPQHF
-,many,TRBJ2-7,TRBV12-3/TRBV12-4,TGTGCCAGCAGTTCCATGGAGGGCGAGCAGTACTTC,CASSSMEGEQYF
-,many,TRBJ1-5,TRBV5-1,TGCGCCAGCAGCTTGGGGCCCAGGACGGCCCATAGCAATCAGCCCCAGCATTTT,CASSLGPRTAHSNQPQHF
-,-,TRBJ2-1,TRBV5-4,TGTGCCAGCAGCCTCGGGGCGGGGGAGCAGTTCTTC,CASSLGAGEQFF
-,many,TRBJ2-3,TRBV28,TGTGCCAGCAGTTCCTTGGGGTCCACAGATACGCAGTATTTT,CASSSLGSTDTQYF
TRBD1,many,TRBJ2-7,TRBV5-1,TGCGCCAGCAGCGCATTGGAAGTGGACAGGGTCTACGAGCAGTACTTC,CASSALEVDRVYEQYF
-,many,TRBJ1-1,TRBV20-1,TGCAGTGCTAGACCCACCGGGGGTGATGCAGCTTTCTTT,CSARPTGGDAAFF
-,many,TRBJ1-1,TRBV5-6,TGTGCCAGCAGCCGAGGGACGGTGAACACTGAAGCTTTCTTT,CASSRGTVNTEAFF
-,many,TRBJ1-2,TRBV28,TGTGCCAGCGACACCCAGGGGAACTATGGCTACACCTTC,CASDTQGNYGYTF
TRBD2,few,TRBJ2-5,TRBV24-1,TGTGCCACCAGTCTAGCGGGGGGAATCCAAGAGACCCAGTACTTC,CATSLAGGIQETQYF
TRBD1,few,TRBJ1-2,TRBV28,TGTGCCAGCAGTTTAGGCGGGACAGGGGGCAGAGGCTATGGCTACACCTTC,CASSLGGTGGRGYGYTF
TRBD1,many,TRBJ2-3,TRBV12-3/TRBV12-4,TGTGCCAGCAGCAGGGACAGTCGGAGCACAGATACGCAGTATTTT,CASSRDSRSTDTQYF
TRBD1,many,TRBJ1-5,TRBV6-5,TGTGCCAGCAGCCGAGGGACAGGGGGCTATCAGCCCCAGCATTTT,CASSRGTGGYQPQHF
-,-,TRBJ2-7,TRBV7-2,TGTGCCAACAGCCCCGTCAGGTCCCCCTCCTACGAGCAGTACTTC,CANSPVRSPSYEQYF
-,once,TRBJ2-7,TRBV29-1,TGCAGCGTTACCGACGACGCCTACGAGCAGTACTTC,CSVTDDAYEQYF
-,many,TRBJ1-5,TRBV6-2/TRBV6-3,TGTGCCAGCAGTTGGGATCGGACGAATAGCAATCAGCCCCAGCATTTT,CASSWDRTNSNQPQHF
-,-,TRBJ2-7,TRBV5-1,TGCGCCAGCAGCTTAGAGAGATACTACGAGCAGTACTTC,CASSLERYYEQYF
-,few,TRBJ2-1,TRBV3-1,TGTGCCAGCAGCCAAGCATGGGTAGCCAGCTCCTACAATGAGCAGTTCTTC,CASSQAWVASSYNEQFF
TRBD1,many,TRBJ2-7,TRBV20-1,TGCAGTGCTAGGAACAGGGGGGCCTACGAGCAGTACTTC,CSARNRGAYEQYF
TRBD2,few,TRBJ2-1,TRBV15,TGTGCCACCAGCAGATCTCCGGGACTAGTCCCAACGGATGAGCAGTTCTTC,CATSRSPGLVPTDEQFF
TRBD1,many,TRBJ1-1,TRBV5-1,TGCGCCAGCAGCTTGGTTTCCGGACAGGGGAGTGCTTTCTTT,CASSLVSGQGSAFF
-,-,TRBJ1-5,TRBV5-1,TGCGCCAGCAGCTTGGACCCGGGGGATCAGCCCCAGCATTTT,CASSLDPGDQPQHF
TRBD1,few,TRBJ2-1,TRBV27,TGTGCCAGCAGTCGGCCTCGGACAGGCAATGAGCAGTTCTTC,CASSRPRTGNEQFF
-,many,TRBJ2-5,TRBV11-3,TGTGCCAGCAGCTCTGGGGAGGTAGAGACCCAGTACTTC,CASSSGEVETQYF
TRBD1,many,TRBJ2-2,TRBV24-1,TGTGCCACCAGTGGCGCCGGGACAGAGAACACCGGGGAGCTGTTTTTT,CATSGAGTENTGELFF
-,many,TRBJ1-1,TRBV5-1,TGCGCCAGCAGCTTGGCCTACAGCATTGAAGCTTTCTTT,CASSLAYSIEAFF
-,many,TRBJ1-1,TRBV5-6,TGTGCCAGCAGCTGGACCCCGCCAGGGACAAACACTGAAGCTTTCTTT,CASSWTPPGTNTEAFF
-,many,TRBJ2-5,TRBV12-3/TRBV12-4,TGTGCCAGTGCCGGGATCCCCGCCGAGACCCAGTACTTC,CASAGIPAETQYF
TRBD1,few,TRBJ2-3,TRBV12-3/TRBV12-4,TGTGCCAGCAAAAGGGCAGGGGGCTATGTGGAAGATACGCAGTATTTT,CASKRAGGYVEDTQYF
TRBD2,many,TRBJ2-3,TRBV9,TGTGCCAGCAGCGCAGCGGGGGGAGTTACAGATACGCAGTATTTT,CASSAAGGVTDTQYF
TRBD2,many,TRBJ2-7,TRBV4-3,TGCGCCAGCAGCCAAGAAATATCCGAGCGGGGGCGATCCTACGAGCAGTACTTC,CASSQEISERGRSYEQYF
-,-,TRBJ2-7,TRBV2,TGTGCCTCCCGGGACGGACAGACGACCTACGAGCAGTACTTC,CASRDGQTTYEQYF
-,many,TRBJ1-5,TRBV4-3,TGCGCCAGCAGCCAAGATTTAAGGGACTATACTCAATATAGCAATCAGCCCCAGCATTTT,CASSQDLRDYTQYSNQPQHF
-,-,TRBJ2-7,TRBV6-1,TGTGCCAGCAGTGACAGAGATGGGGCCTACGAGCAGTACTTC,CASSDRDGAYEQYF
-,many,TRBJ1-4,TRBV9,TGTGCCAGCAGCGTAGCACCGGGACTTAATGAAAAACTGTTTTTT,CASSVAPGLNEKLFF